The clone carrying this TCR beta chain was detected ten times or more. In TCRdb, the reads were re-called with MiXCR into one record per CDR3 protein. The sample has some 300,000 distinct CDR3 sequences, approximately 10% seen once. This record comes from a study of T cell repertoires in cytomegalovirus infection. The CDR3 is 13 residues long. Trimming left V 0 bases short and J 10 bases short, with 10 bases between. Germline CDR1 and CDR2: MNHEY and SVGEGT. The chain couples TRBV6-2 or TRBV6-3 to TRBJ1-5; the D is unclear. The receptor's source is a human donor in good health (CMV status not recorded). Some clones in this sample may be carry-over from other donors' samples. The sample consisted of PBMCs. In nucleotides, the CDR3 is TGTGCCAGCAGTTACTCGTTCTGGGGTCCCCAGCATTTT. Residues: CASSYSFWGPQHF.